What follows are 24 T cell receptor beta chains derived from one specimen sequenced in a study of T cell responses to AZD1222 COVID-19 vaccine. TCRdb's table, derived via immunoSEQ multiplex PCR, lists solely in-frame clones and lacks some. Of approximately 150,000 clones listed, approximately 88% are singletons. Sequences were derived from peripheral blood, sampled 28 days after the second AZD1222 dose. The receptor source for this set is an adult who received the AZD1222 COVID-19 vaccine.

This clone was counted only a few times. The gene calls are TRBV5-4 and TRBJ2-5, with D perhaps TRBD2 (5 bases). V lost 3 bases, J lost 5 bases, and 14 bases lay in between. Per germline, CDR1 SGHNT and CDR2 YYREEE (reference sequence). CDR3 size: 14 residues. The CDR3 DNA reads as TGTGCCAGCAGCTCACTAGAAGAAGGGGAGACCCAGTACTTC. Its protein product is CASSSLEEGETQYF.

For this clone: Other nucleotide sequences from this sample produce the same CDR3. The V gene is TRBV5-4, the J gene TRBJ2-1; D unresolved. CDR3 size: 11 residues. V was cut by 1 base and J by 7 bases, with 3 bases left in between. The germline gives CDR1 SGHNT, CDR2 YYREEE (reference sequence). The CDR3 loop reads CASSLSNEQFF. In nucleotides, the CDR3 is TGTGCCAGCAGCTTGTCGAATGAGCAGTTCTTC.

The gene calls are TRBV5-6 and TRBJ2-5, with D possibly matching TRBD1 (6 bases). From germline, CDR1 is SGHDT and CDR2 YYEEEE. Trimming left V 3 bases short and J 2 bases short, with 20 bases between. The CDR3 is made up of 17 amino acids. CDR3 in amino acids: CASSWGPVGTQQETQYF. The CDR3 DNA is TGTGCCAGCAGCTGGGGCCCCGTTGGGACACAACAAGAGACCCAGTACTTC.

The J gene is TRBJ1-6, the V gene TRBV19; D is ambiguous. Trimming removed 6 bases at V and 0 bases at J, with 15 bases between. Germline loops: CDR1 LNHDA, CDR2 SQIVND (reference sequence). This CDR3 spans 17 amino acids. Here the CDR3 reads CASSPVRFSSYNSPLHF. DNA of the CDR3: TGTGCCAGTAGCCCCGTAAGATTCAGCTCCTATAATTCACCCCTCCACTTT. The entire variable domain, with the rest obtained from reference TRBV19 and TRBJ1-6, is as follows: DGGITQSPKYLFRKEGQNVTLSCEQNLNHDAMYWYRQDPGQGLRLIYYSQIVNDFQKGDIAEGYSVSREKKESFPLTVTSAQKNPTAFYLCASSPVRFSSYNSPLHFGNGTRLTVT.

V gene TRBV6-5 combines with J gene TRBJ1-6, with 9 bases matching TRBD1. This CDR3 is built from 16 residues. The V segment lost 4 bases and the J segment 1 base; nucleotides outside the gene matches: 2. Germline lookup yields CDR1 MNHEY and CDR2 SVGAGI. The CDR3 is CASSFDRGSYNSPLHF. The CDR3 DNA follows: TGTGCCAGCAGTTTCGACAGGGGGTCCTATAATTCACCCCTCCACTTT.

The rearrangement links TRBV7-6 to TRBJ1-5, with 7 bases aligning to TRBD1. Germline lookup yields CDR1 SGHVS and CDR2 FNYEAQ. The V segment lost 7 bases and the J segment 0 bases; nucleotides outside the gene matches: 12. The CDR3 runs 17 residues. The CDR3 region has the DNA TGTGCCAGCACCCTGGGGGCAGGGGGACCTAGCAATCAGCCCCAGCATTTT. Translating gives CASTLGAGGPSNQPQHF.

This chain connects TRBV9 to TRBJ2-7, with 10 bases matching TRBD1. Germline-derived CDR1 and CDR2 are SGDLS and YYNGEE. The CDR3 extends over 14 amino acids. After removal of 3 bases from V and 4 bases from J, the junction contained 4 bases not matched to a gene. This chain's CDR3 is CASSGRDRGYEQYF. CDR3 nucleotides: TGTGCCAGCAGCGGCCGGGACAGGGGATACGAGCAGTACTTC.

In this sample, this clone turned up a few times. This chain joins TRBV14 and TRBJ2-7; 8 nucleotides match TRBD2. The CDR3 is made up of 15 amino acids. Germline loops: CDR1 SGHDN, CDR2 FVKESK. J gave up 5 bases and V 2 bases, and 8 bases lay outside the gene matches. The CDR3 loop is CASSQRAGGHNEQYF. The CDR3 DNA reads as TGTGCCAGCAGCCAACGGGCGGGGGGACATAACGAGCAGTACTTC.

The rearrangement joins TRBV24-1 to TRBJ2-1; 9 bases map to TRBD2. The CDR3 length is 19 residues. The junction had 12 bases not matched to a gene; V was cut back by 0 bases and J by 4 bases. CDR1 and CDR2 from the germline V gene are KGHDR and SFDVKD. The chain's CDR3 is CATSDLQKAGGLAYNEQFF. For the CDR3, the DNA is TGTGCCACCAGTGATTTGCAAAAAGCGGGGGGCCTTGCTTACAATGAGCAGTTCTTC.

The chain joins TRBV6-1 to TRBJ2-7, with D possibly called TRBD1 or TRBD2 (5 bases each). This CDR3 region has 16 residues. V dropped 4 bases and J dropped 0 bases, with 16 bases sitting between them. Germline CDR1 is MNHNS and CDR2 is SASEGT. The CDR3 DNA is TGTGCCAGCAGTGGGACCGGGACCGCCTACTCCTACGAGCAGTACTTC. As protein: CASSGTGTAYSYEQYF.

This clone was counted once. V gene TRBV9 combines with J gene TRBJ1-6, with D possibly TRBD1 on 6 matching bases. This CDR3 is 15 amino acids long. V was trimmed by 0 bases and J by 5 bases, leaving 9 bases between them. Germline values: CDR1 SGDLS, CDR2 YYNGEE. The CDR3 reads CASSVEGHDNSPLHF. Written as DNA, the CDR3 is TGTGCCAGCAGCGTAGAGGGACACGATAATTCACCCCTCCACTTT.

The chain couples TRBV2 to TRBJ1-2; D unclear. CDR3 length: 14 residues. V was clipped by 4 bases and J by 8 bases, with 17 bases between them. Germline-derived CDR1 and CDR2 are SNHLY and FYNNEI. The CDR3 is CASSASQRGEGYTF. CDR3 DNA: TGTGCCAGCAGTGCCTCTCAGCGGGGAGAGGGCTACACCTTC.

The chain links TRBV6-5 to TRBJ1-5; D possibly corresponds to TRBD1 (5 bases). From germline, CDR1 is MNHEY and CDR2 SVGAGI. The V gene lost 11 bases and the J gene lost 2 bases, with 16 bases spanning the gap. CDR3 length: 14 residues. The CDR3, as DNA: TGTGCCGTCAGCCAGGGATACGGCAATCAGCCCCAGCATTTT. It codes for CAVSQGYGNQPQHF.

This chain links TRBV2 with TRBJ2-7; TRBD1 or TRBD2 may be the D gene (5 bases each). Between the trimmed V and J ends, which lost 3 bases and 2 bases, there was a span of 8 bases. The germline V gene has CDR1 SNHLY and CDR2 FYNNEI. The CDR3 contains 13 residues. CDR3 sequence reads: CASSEGTAYEQYF. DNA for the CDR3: TGTGCCAGCAGTGAGGGGACGGCCTACGAGCAGTACTTC.

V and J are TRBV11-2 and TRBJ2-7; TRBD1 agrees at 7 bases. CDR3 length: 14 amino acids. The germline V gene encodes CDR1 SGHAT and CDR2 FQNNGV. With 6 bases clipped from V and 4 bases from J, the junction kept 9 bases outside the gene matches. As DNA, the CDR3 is TGTGCCAGCAGTTGGGCAGGGGGTGCATACGAGCAGTACTTC. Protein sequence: CASSWAGGAYEQYF.

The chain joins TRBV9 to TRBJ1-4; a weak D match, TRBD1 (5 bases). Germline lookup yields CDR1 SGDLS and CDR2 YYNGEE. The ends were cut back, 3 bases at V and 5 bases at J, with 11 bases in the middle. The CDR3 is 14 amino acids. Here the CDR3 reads CASSAGRMNEKLFF. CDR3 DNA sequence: TGTGCCAGCAGCGCGGGACGGATGAATGAAAAACTGTTTTTT.

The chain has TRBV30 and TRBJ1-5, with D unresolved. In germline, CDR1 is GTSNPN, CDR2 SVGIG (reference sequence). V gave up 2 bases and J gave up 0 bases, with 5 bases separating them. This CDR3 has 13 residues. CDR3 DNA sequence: TGTGCCTGGAGTACAGATAGCAATCAGCCCCAGCATTTT. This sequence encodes CAWSTDSNQPQHF.

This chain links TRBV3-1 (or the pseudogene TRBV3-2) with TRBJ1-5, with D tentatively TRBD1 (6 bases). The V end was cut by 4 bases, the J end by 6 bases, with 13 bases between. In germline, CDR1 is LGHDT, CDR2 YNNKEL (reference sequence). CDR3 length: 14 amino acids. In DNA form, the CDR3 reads TGTGCCAGCAGCCTCCCAGGGGCGGGTCAGCCCCAGCATTTT. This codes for CASSLPGAGQPQHF.

In DNA, the CDR3 is TGTGCCAGCAGCTCGGGCTCTGGGGCCAACGTCCTGACTTTC. This gives the protein CASSSGSGANVLTF. The chain combines TRBV2 with TRBJ2-6; D remains unclear. The germline CDR1 and CDR2 sequences are SNHLY and FYNNEI. V gave up 6 bases and J gave up 0 bases, with 6 bases separating them. The CDR3 extends over 14 amino acids.

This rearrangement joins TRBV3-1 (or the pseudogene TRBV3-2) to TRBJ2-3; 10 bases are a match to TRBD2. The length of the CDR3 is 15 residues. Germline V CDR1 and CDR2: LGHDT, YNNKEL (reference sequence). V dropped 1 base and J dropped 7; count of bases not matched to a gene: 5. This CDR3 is CASSQGGSGGYTQYF. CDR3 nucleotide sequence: TGTGCCAGCAGCCAAGGGGGTAGCGGGGGGTATACGCAGTATTTT.

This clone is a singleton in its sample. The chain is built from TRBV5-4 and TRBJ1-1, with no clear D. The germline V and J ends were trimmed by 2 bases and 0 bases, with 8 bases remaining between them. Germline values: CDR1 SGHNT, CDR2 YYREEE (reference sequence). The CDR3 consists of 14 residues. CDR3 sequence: CASSFGSLNTEAFF. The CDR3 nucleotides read TGTGCCAGCAGCTTTGGGAGTTTGAACACTGAAGCTTTCTTT.

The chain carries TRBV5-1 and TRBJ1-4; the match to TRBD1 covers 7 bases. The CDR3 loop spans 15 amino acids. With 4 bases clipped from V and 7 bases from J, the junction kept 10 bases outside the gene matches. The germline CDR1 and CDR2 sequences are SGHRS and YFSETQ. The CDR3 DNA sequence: TGCGCCAGCAGCGGTATAGGGGGCGAGCGTGAAAAACTGTTTTTT. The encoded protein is CASSGIGGEREKLFF.

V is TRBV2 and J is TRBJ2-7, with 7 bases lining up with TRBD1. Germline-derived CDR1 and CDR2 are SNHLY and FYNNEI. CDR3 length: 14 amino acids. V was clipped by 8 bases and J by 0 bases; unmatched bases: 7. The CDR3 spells CASLGTVTSYEQYF. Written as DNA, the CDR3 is TGTGCCAGCCTGGGGACAGTAACCTCCTACGAGCAGTACTTC.

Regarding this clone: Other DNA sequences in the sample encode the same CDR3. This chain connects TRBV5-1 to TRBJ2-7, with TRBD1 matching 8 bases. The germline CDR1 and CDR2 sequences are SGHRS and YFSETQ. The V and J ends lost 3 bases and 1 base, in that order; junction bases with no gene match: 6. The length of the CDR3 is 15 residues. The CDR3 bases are TGCGCCAGCAGCTGGGATGGGACAGGTTCCTACGAGCAGTACTTC. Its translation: CASSWDGTGSYEQYF.